The subject of this entry is one TCR beta chain. Its antigen is unknown. The germline V and J ends were trimmed by 6 bases and 1 base, with 12 bases remaining between them. Germline V CDR1 and CDR2: LNHDA, SQIVND (reference sequence). This CDR3 has 15 residues. This sample was included in a study of shared clonotypes between healthy human individuals. The assay was immunoSEQ multiplex PCR, and TCRdb's table has in-frame clones only and misses some. The table has roughly 2.5 million clones, around 90% seen once. Study observations and caveats: Naive subsets usually exceeded memory subsets in estimated richness. Rarefaction gave evidence that sorted-subset sequencing remained incomplete despite large depth. Naive CD4 clonotype sharing across a few donors was roughly 5%.

This sequence was found in a man aged 18 to 30 in good health. The rearrangement uses TRBV19 and TRBJ2-2, with D tentatively TRBD1 (5 bases). Sequenced input: naive CD4+ T cells sorted from blood. Documented subset: CD45RA+ positively selected. This chain's CDR3 is CASRLGRENTGELFF. The CDR3 bases are TGTGCCAGTAGGCTGGGCAGGGAGAACACCGGGGAGCTGTTTTTT.